These 10 T cell receptor beta chains share one sample of origin, sequenced in a study of blood T cell repertoires in COVID-19 (dated by TCRdb to 2018 to 2021). Libraries were made using the immunoSEQ multiplex PCR assay. TCRdb stores this immuneACCESS table with in-frame sequences only. Part of the clones is absent; in the studies checked, under half of the shortfall reflects unresolved V genes, and no reason is known for the rest. This sample gives more than 50,000 clones in total; 75% to 85% of them show up just once. The leading ten clones occupy approximately 20% of the sample. Sample: peripheral blood. The receptors were sampled from a human donor in a cohort sampled during active COVID-19.

The chain recombines TRBV12-3 or TRBV12-4 with TRBJ1-3; D is unresolved. The CDR3 loop spans 12 amino acids. Trimming cost V 7 bases and J 2 bases, with 6 bases left between them. The CDR3 nucleotides read TGTGCCAGCACCCCCGCTGGAAACACCATATATTTT. This sequence encodes CASTPAGNTIYF.

The chain is built from TRBV27 and TRBJ2-3; the match to TRBD2 covers 10 bases. The CDR3 covers 17 residues. Germline lookup yields CDR1 MNHEY and CDR2 SMNVEV (reference sequence). V trimming: 3 bases; J trimming: 2 bases; junction bases outside the gene matches: 8. For the CDR3, the DNA is TGTGCCAGCAGTTTGGGGGCTAGCGGGGGTTACACAGATACGCAGTATTTT. It encodes CASSLGASGGYTDTQYF.

V usage is TRBV5-1 and J usage is TRBJ1-4; TRBD1 matches 8 bases. From germline, CDR1 is SGHRS and CDR2 YFSETQ. This CDR3 is 15 amino acids long. Trimming removed 4 bases from V and 11 bases from J; junction bases left unmatched: 13. As DNA, the CDR3 is TGCGCCAGCAGCCCTGGCGCAGGGGGCTTGGAGAAACTGTTTTTT. Amino acids: CASSPGAGGLEKLFF.

This sequence joins TRBV19 and TRBJ2-1, with TRBD1 identical over 8 bases. Per the germline V gene, CDR1 is LNHDA and CDR2 is SQIVND (reference sequence). This CDR3 spans 15 amino acids. J gave up 2 bases and V 7 bases, and 7 bases lay outside the gene matches. The CDR3: CASTERTGPYNEQFF. CDR3 nucleotides: TGTGCCAGTACTGAGAGGACAGGGCCCTACAATGAGCAGTTCTTC.

The chain has TRBV19 and TRBJ2-7; 7 bases line up with TRBD1. CDR3 length equals 15 residues. With V trimmed by 3 bases and J by 7 bases, 12 bases remained unmatched. The V gene's germline CDR1 is LNHDA and CDR2 SQIVND (reference sequence). CDR3 DNA sequence: TGTGCCAGTAGTATCCGGGACAGCAGACTTTCGGAGCAGTACTTC. Amino acid sequence: CASSIRDSRLSEQYF.

The chain recombines TRBV5-1 with TRBJ1-6; weak D call: TRBD1 (5 bases). Trimming took 3 bases from V and 8 from J, leaving 18 bases between them. Germline assignment: CDR1 SGHRS and CDR2 YFSETQ. The CDR3 is 16 amino acids. The CDR3 coding sequence is TGCGCCAGCAGCTCGGACATTTCAACCCGTCATTCACCCCTCCACTTT. It yields the protein CASSSDISTRHSPLHF.

The chain combines TRBV27 with TRBJ2-2; TRBD1 agrees at 9 bases. Germline assignment: CDR1 MNHEY and CDR2 SMNVEV (reference sequence). This CDR3 comprises 16 residues. The V gene end was trimmed by 8 bases and the J gene end by 1 base; junction bases not matched to a gene: 8. CDR3 coding DNA: TGTGCCAGCTACTCACAGGGGGCAAGGAACACCGGGGAGCTGTTTTTT. It encodes CASYSQGARNTGELFF.

V gene TRBV9 combines with J gene TRBJ1-6; the D is unclear. The CDR3 has 16 amino acids. The V gene's germline CDR1 is SGDLS and CDR2 YYNGEE. Trimming cost V 0 bases and J 5 bases, with 12 bases left between them. The CDR3 loop reads CASSVGGGSDNSPLHF. The CDR3 region has the DNA TGTGCCAGCAGCGTAGGGGGAGGGTCAGATAATTCACCCCTCCACTTT.

This chain uses TRBV15 with TRBJ2-7; the D is unclear. The CDR3 has 12 amino acids. Per germline, CDR1 LNHNV and CDR2 YYDKDF (reference sequence). Trimming removed 1 base from V and 5 bases from J, with 6 bases in between. The CDR3 sequence: CATSRGYHEQYF. DNA of the CDR3: TGTGCCACCAGCAGAGGCTACCACGAGCAGTACTTC.

The CDR3 sequence is CASSLNRADTGELFF. CDR3 sequence (DNA): TGTGCCAGCAGCTTGAACAGGGCGGATACCGGGGAGCTGTTTTTT. This chain uses TRBV5-4 with TRBJ2-2; a possible D gene is TRBD1 (6 bases). This CDR3 has 15 residues. V was clipped by 1 base and J by 5 bases, with 12 bases between them. Germline CDR1 reads SGHNT; CDR2 reads YYREEE (reference sequence).